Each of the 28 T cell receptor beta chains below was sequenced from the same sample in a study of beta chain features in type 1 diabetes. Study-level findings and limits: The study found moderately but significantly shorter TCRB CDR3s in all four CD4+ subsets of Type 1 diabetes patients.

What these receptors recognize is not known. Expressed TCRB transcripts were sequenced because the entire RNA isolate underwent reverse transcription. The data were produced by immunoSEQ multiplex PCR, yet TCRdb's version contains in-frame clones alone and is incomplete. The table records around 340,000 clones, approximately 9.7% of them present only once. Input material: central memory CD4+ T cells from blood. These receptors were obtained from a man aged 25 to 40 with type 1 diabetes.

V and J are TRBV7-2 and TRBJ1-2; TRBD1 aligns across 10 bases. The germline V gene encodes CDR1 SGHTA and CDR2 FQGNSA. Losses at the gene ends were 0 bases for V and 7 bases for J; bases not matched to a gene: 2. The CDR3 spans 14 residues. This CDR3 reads CASSLAGQGGGYTF. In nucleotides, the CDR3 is TGTGCCAGCAGCTTAGCCGGACAGGGGGGTGGCTACACCTTC.

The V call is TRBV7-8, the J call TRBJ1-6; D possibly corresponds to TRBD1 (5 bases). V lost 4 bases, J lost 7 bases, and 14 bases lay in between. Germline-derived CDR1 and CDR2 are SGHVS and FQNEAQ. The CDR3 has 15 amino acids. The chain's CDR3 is CASSSGRGDNSPLHF. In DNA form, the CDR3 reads TGTGCCAGCAGCTCGGGGAGAGGGGACAATTCACCCCTCCACTTT.

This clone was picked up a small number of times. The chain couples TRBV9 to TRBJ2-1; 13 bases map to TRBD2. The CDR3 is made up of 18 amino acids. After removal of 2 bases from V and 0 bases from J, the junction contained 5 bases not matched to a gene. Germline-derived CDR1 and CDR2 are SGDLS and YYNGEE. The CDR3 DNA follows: TGTGCCAGCAGCGTCGGACTAGCGGGGGCGAGCTCCTACAATGAGCAGTTCTTC. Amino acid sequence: CASSVGLAGASSYNEQFF.

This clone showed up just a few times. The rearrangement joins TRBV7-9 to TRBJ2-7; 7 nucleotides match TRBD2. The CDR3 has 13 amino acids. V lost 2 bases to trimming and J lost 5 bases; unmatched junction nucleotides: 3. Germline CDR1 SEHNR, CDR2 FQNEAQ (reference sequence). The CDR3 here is CASSLSTSNEQYF. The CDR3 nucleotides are TGTGCCAGCAGCTTATCGACTAGCAACGAGCAGTACTTC.

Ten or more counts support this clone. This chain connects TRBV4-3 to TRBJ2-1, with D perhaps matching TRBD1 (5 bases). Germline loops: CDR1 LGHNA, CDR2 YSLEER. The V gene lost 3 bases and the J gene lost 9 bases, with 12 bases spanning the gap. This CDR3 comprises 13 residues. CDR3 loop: CASSHTRASEQFF. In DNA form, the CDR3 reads TGCGCCAGCAGCCACACCAGGGCAAGTGAGCAGTTCTTC.

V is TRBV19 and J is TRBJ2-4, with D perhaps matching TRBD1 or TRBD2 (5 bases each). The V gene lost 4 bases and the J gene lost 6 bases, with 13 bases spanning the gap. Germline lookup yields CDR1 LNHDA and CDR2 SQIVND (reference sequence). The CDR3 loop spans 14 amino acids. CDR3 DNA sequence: TGTGCCAGTAGTAAGCCGGGACCGATAAACATTCAGTACTTC. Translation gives CASSKPGPINIQYF.

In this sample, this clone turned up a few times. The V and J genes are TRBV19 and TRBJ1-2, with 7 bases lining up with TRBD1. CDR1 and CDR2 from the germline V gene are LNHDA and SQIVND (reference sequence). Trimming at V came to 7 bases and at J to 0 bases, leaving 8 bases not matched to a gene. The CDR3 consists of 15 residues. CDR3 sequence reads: CASIRQGSTNYGYTF. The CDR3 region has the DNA TGTGCCAGTATCCGACAGGGATCAACTAACTATGGCTACACCTTC. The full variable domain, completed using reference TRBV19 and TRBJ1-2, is DGGITQSPKYLFRKEGQNVTLSCEQNLNHDAMYWYRQDPGQGLRLIYYSQIVNDFQKGDIAEGYSVSREKKESFPLTVTSAQKNPTAFYLCASIRQGSTNYGYTFGSGTRLTVV.

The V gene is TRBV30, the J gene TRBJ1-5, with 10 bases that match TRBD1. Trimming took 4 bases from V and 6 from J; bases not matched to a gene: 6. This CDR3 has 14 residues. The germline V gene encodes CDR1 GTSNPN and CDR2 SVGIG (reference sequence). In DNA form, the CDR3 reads TGTGCCTGGACTTCCAGACAGGGGGCTCAGCCCCAGCATTTT. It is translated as CAWTSRQGAQPQHF.

In DNA, the CDR3 is TGTGCCATCAGTGAGAATGAACAGGGAAGTGGCACCGGGGAGCTGTTTTTT. Translating gives CAISENEQGSGTGELFF. The rearrangement links TRBV10-3 to TRBJ2-2; possibly TRBD1 for D (6 bases). This CDR3 comprises 17 residues. Trimming took off 2 bases at V and 4 bases at J, with 17 bases between the two ends. Per the germline V gene, CDR1 is ENHRY and CDR2 is SYGVKD.

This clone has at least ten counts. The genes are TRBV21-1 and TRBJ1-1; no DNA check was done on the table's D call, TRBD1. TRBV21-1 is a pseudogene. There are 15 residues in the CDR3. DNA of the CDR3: TGTGCCAGCAGCGCCAAAACAGGGGGCAACACTGAAGCTTTCTTT. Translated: CASSAKTGGNTEAFF.

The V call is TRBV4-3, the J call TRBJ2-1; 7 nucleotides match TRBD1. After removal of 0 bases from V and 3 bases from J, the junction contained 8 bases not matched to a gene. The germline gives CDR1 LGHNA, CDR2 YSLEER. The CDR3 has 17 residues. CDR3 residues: CASSQDGAGGVYNEQFF. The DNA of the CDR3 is TGCGCCAGCAGCCAAGATGGCGCAGGGGGTGTCTACAATGAGCAGTTCTTC.

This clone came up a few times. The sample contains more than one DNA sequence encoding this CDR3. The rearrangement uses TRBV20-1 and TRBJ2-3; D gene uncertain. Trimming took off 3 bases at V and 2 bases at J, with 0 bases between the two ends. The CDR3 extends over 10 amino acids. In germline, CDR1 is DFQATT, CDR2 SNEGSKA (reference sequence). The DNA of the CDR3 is TGCAGTGCTAGCACAGATACGCAGTATTTT. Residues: CSASTDTQYF.

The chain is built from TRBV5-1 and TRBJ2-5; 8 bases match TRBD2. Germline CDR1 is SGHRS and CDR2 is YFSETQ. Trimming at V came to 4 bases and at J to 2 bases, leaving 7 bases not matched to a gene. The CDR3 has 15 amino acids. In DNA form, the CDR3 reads TGCGCCAGCAGCCCCCCTAGCGGGTCTCAAGAGACCCAGTACTTC. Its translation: CASSPPSGSQETQYF.

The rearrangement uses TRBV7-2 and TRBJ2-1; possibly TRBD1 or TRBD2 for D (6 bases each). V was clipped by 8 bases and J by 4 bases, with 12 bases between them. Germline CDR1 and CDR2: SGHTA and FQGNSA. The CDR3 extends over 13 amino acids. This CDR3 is CASGGHGYNEQFF. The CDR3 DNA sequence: TGTGCCAGCGGGGGGCACGGTTACAATGAGCAGTTCTTC.

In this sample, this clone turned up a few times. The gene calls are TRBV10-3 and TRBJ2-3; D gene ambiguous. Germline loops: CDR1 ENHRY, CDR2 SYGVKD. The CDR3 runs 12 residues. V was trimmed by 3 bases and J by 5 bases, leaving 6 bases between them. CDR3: CAISEKGDTQYF. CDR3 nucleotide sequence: TGTGCCATCAGTGAAAAAGGAGATACGCAGTATTTT.

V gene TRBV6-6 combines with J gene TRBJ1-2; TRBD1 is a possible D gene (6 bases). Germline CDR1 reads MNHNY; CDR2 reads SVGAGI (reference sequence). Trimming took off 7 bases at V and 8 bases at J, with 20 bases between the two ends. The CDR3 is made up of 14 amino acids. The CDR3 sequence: CASTSSGTKEGYTF. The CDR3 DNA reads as TGTGCCAGCACCTCGTCCGGGACAAAGGAGGGCTACACCTTC.

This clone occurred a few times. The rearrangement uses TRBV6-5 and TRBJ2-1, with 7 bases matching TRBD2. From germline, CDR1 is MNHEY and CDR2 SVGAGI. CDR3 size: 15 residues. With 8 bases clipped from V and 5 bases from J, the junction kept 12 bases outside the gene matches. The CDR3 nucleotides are TGTGCCAGCGGATCGTTGGGAGGGGTGGACAATGAGCAGTTCTTC. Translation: CASGSLGGVDNEQFF.

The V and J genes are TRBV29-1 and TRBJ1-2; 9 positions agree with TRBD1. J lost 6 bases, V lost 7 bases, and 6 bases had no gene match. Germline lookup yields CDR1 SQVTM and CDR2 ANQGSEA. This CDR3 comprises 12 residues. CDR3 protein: CSGGTGGDGYTF. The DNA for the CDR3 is TGCAGCGGCGGTACAGGGGGCGATGGCTACACCTTC.

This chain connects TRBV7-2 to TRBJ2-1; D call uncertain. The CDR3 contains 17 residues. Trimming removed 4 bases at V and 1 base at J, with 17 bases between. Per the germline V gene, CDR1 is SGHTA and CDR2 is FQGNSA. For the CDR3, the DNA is TGTGCCAGCAGCTCACCAAAGAGCACAGTTTCCTACAATGAGCAGTTCTTC. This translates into CASSSPKSTVSYNEQFF.

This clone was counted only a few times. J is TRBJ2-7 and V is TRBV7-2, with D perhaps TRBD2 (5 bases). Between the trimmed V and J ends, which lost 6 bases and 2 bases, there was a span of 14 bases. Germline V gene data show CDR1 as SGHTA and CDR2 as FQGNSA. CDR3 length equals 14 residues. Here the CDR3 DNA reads TGTGCCAGCAGTCTAGCAAAGCAAACCTACGAGCAGTACTTC. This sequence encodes CASSLAKQTYEQYF.

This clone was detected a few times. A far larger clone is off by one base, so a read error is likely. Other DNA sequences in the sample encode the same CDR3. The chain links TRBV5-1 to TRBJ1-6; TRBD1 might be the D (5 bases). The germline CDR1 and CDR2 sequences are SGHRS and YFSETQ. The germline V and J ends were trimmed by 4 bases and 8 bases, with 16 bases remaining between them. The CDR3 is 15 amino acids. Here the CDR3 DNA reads TGCGCCAGCAGCGCGGACACGGGGGGTTATTCACCCCTCCACTTT. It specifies CASSADTGGYSPLHF.

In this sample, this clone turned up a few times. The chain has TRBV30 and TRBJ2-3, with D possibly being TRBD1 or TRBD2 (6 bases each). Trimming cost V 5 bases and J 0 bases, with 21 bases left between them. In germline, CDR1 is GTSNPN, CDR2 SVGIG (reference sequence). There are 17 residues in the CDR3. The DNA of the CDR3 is TGTGCCTGGTCGGGAGTATGGGGGGCAGGTAGCACAGATACGCAGTATTTT. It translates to CAWSGVWGAGSTDTQYF.

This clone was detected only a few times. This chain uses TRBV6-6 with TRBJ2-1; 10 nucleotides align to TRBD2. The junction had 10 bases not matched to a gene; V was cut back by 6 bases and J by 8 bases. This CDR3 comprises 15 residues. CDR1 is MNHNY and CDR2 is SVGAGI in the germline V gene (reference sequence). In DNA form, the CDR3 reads TGTGCCAGCAGGGCCAGCGGGGGGGCGCTCGATGAGCAGTTCTTC. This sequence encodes CASRASGGALDEQFF.

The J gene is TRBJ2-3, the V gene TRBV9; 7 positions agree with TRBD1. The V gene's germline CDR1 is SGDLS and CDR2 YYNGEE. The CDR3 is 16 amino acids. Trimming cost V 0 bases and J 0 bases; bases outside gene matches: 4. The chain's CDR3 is CASSVGTGDSTDTQYF. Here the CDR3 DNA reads TGTGCCAGCAGCGTAGGGACAGGCGATAGCACAGATACGCAGTATTTT.

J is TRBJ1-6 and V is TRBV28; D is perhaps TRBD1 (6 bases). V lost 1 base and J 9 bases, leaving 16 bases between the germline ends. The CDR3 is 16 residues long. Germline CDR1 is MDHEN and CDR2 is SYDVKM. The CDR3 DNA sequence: TGTGCCAGCAGTTTATCTGGGGGGCCCCCTGGTTCACCCCTCCACTTT. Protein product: CASSLSGGPPGSPLHF.

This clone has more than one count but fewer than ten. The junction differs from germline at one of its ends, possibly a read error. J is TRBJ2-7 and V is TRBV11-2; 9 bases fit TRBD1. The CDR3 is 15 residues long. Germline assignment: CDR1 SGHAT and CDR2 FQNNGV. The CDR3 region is CASSLDRGSSYEQYF. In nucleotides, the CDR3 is TGTGCCAGCAGCCTAGACAGGGGGAGCTCCTACGAGCAGTACTTC.

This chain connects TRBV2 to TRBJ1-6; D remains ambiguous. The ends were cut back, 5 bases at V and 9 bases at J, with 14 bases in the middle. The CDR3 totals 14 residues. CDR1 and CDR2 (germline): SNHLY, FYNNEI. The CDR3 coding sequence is TGTGCCAGCAGTACCCCCCAGGAGCTTTCACCCCTCCACTTT. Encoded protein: CASSTPQELSPLHF.

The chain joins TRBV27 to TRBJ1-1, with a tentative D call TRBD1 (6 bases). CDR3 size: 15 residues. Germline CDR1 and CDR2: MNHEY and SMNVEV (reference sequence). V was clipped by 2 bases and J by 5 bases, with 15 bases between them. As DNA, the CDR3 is TGTGCCAGCAGTTTAAGTGGTTTGGGGGCAACTGAAGCTTTCTTT. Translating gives CASSLSGLGATEAFF.